This is a list of T cell receptor beta chains from one sample in a study of shared clonotypes between healthy human individuals. Only in-frame clones appear in the TCRdb table, and some are missing; sequencing was by immunoSEQ multiplex PCR. The sample records 2 million to 2.5 million clones, under 97% being singletons. Sequencing was done on a sample of naive CD4+ T cells sorted from blood. The receptors shown here come from a man aged 18 to 35 in good health. Each CDR3 is given with its conserved first and last residue.

V	J	CDR3
TRBV7-7	TRBJ2-2	CASSFSGRNTGELFF
TRBV28	TRBJ2-5	CASSQNQETQYF
TRBV6-1	TRBJ1-1	CASSGWGGQAFF
TRBV7-2	TRBJ1-1	CASSFMGTEAFF
TRBV15	TRBJ2-5	CATSRDSIAGGRGTQYF
TRBV5-6	TRBJ1-1	CASSKTRRSEAFF
TRBV19	TRBJ1-6	CASSPAGNNSPLHF
TRBV5-6	TRBJ2-6	CASSLVQDLYGANVLTF
TRBV27	TRBJ1-6	CASSLDATGNVSPLHF
TRBV6-1	TRBJ2-2	CASSEGPGAGTSNTGELFF
TRBV19	TRBJ1-1	CASSTLPGQGYTEAFF
TRBV7-9	TRBJ1-5	CASSPYSNQPQHF
TRBV28	TRBJ1-5	CASSTRVDNQPQHF
TRBV28	TRBJ1-1	CASSPHGGFEAFF
TRBV28	TRBJ1-4	CASSLTDLNEKLFF
TRBV27	TRBJ1-5	CASSTTGGSQPQHF
TRBV27	TRBJ1-1	CASAGRGAFNTEAFF